Below, 16 T cell receptor beta chains from the same sample are listed, as sequenced in a study of molecular identifiers for immune sequencing clone quantification. TCRdb recomputed calls from the PCR reads with MiXCR, one row per CDR3 protein. The data show tens of thousands of distinct CDR3 sequences, roughly 36% seen once. The sequencing sample was made of naive CD8+ T cells from blood, with Jurkat cell RNA spiked in. Documented subset: FACS-sorted CD8+CD4-CCR7+CD45RA+ naive T cells. These receptors came from a human donor in good health. Some libraries in this study had Jurkat cell RNA spiked in.

This clonotype was detected ten times or more. This rearrangement joins TRBV29-1 to TRBJ2-7, with D possibly called TRBD1 or TRBD2 (5 bases each). CDR1 and CDR2 (germline): SQVTM, ANQGSEA. V lost 7 bases, J lost 7 bases, and 23 bases lay in between. The CDR3 runs to 14 residues. The CDR3 loop is CSALEGQGAGEQYF. The CDR3 nucleotides read TGCAGCGCCCTCGAGGGCCAGGGAGCTGGTGAGCAGTACTTC.

This clonotype was detected many times. The chain joins TRBV5-1 to TRBJ2-7; D is unclear. The length of the CDR3 is 18 residues. Trimming pared 5 bases from V and 0 bases from J, leaving 24 bases between. Germline V CDR1 and CDR2: SGHRS, YFSETQ. For the CDR3, the DNA is TGCGCCAGCAGACAAGGCCCTATGACCGGATTGTACTCCTACGAGCAGTACTTC. Amino acid sequence: CASRQGPMTGLYSYEQYF.

This clonotype has a handful of counts. The chain uses TRBV4-3 and TRBJ1-4; no definite D call. Trimming stripped 1 base from V and 7 bases from J, with 10 bases between. Per the germline V gene, CDR1 is LGHNA and CDR2 is YSLEER. The CDR3 covers 14 residues. The CDR3 DNA sequence: TGCGCCAGCAGCCAAGTCTGGATATCTGAAAAACTGTTTTTT. Amino acid sequence: CASSQVWISEKLFF.

This clonotype came up a few times. This rearrangement joins TRBV7-8 to TRBJ1-5, with 7 bases fitting TRBD1. V was pared by 1 base and J by 0 bases, with 6 bases of the junction left unmatched. The CDR3 extends over 17 amino acids. Germline CDR1 and CDR2: SGHVS and FQNEAQ. This chain's CDR3 is CASSLGTGPYSNQPQHF. CDR3 DNA: TGTGCCAGCAGCTTAGGGACAGGACCTTATAGCAATCAGCCCCAGCATTTT.

The chain joins TRBV5-6 to TRBJ2-3, with 10 bases matching TRBD2. Germline CDR1 is SGHDT and CDR2 is YYEEEE. There are 15 residues in the CDR3. V lost 2 bases and J lost 4; bases outside the gene matches: 4. In DNA form, the CDR3 reads TGTGCCAGCAGCTTCTACGGGACTAGCGCAGATACGCAGTATTTT. This translates into CASSFYGTSADTQYF. Together with reference TRBV5-6 and TRBJ2-3, the CDR3 gives the full variable domain: DAGVTQSPTHLIKTRGQQVTLRCSPKSGHDTVSWYQQALGQGPQFIFQYYEEEERQRGNFPDRFSGHQFPNYSSELNVNALLLGDSALYLCASSFYGTSADTQYFGPGTRLTVL.

This clonotype was picked up a small number of times. This CDR3 reads CASSFGGANQPQHF. The CDR3 region has the DNA TGTGCCAGCAGTTTTGGGGGGGCGAATCAGCCCCAGCATTTT. This rearrangement joins TRBV27 to TRBJ1-5, with a tentative D call TRBD1 (6 bases). Trimming pared 3 bases from V and 4 bases from J, leaving 10 bases between. Germline CDR1 MNHEY, CDR2 SMNVEV (reference sequence). This CDR3 has 14 residues.

Concerning this clonotype: A much bigger clone sits one base away, suggesting this may be a read error. The chain links TRBV25-1 to TRBJ2-7; TRBD2 matches 10 bases. Germline CDR1 reads MGHDK; CDR2 reads SYGVNS. The CDR3 extends over 15 amino acids. CDR3 sequence (DNA): TGTGCCAGCAGGGAATGGGCTAGCGGGAGTTACGAGCAGTACTTC. Translating gives CASREWASGSYEQYF.

This clonotype has ten or more counts. The genes are TRBV28 and TRBJ1-1; tentatively, D is TRBD1 (6 bases). V was clipped by 3 bases and J by 5 bases, with 16 bases between them. Looked up from germline, CDR1 is MDHEN and CDR2 is SYDVKM. The CDR3 is 15 residues long. For the CDR3, the DNA is TGTGCCAGCAGTTTCGAATACAGGGCATCAACTGAAGCTTTCTTT. Translation gives CASSFEYRASTEAFF.

Details on this clonotype: Just one base apart from a much larger clone, this may be a read error. The gene calls are TRBV14 and TRBJ1-5, with D uncertain. Germline V gene sequence: CDR1 SGHDN, CDR2 FVKESK. There are 13 residues in the CDR3. Trimming removed 2 bases at V and 5 bases at J, with 7 bases between. The CDR3 protein is CASSQHNYQPQHF. In nucleotides, the CDR3 is TGTGCCAGCAGCCAACACAACTATCAGCCCCAGCATTTT.

A note on this clonotype: A much larger clone differs from this one at a single base, so this may be a read error. The chain couples TRBV4-3 to TRBJ2-7, with TRBD2 identical over 7 bases. Germline loops: CDR1 LGHNA, CDR2 YSLEER. The CDR3 is made up of 15 amino acids. The V segment lost 1 base and the J segment 0 bases; nucleotides outside the gene matches: 3. CDR3 DNA: TGCGCCAGCAGCCAAGGCCCTAGCGGCTCCTACGAGCAGTACTTC. This codes for CASSQGPSGSYEQYF.

This clonotype was counted a few times. An end of the junction does not agree with germline; a read error may underlie this. The chain recombines TRBV5-3 with TRBJ1-5; 9 bases agree with TRBD1. TRBV5-3 is reported as an ORF; its role is uncertain. CDR3 length equals 16 residues. The CDR3 spells CASSYRQGGGYQPQHF. CDR3 sequence (DNA): TGTGCCAGCAGCTACAGACAGGGGGGGGGATATCAGCCCCAGCATTTT.

The V gene is TRBV29-1, the J gene TRBJ2-7; D might be TRBD2 (6 bases). CDR1 and CDR2 (germline): SQVTM, ANQGSEA. The CDR3 covers 14 residues. V dropped 0 bases and J dropped 3 bases, with 12 bases sitting between them. CDR3 sequence (DNA): TGCAGCGTTGAAGATGGGGAGGTAGGCTACGAGCAGTACTTC. This codes for CSVEDGEVGYEQYF.

A word on this clonotype: The conserved final phenylalanine or tryptophan is absent from the CDR3, which likely points to a read error. The DNA for the CDR3 is TGTGCCAGCACCGGGGGGGCGGCAACTAATGAAAAACTGTTTATT. Translating gives CASTGGAATNEKLFI. The chain joins TRBV2 to TRBJ1-4; tentatively, D is TRBD1 (6 bases). The CDR3 sequence is 15 residues long. Trimming took off 7 bases at V and 0 bases at J, with 12 bases between the two ends. CDR1 and CDR2 (germline): SNHLY, FYNNEI.

As regards this clonotype: A much bigger clone sits one base away, suggesting this may be a read error. This chain connects TRBV20-1 to TRBJ2-7, with D perhaps TRBD1 or TRBD2 (5 bases each). The CDR3 length is 11 residues. The germline CDR1 and CDR2 sequences are DFQATT and SNEGSKA (reference sequence). The CDR3 bases are TGCAGTGTCCACGGGACCTACGAGCAGTCCTTC. It specifies CSVHGTYEQSF.

There are many counts of this clonotype. V and J are TRBV12-3 or TRBV12-4 and TRBJ1-1; D is unresolved. Trimming took off 8 bases at V and 4 bases at J, with 14 bases between the two ends. The CDR3 extends over 13 amino acids. The CDR3 reads CASGEWMGTEAFF. Written as DNA, the CDR3 is TGTGCCAGCGGTGAATGGATGGGCACTGAAGCTTTCTTT.

This clonotype occurred once. The chain uses TRBV9 and TRBJ1-3; D is ambiguous. Per germline, CDR1 SGDLS and CDR2 YYNGEE. The CDR3 has 15 amino acids. Trimming left V 0 bases short and J 2 bases short, with 9 bases between. CDR3 coding DNA: TGTGCCAGCAGCGTAGCGGAAAGCGCTGGAAACACCATATATTTT. Translating gives CASSVAESAGNTIYF. The whole variable domain, remainder taken from reference TRBV9 and TRBJ1-3, is DSGVTQTPKHLITATGQRVTLRCSPRSGDLSVYWYQQSLDQGLQFLIQYYNGEERAKGNILERFSAQQFPDLHSELNLSSLELGDSALYFCASSVAESAGNTIYFGEGSWLTVV.